This T cell receptor beta chain was sequenced for a study of blood T cell repertoires in COVID-19. Study-wide context: Acute-phase and convalescent COVID-19 samples originated in the United States, Italy and Spain.

In the authors' methods: Estimation of nucleated cell counts was performed using reference gene primer amplification. Profiled with immunoSEQ multiplex PCR; TCRdb holds only in-frame clones, not every one. From that table come the V and J calls and clone size; the DNA was used to work out D and trimming. The profile shows 150,000 to 200,000 clones, approximately 90% of them singletons. This TCR derives from a woman of 80 years or more in a cohort sampled during active or convalescent COVID-19. The sample comprised peripheral blood.

In nucleotides, the CDR3 is TGTGCCAGCAGCTCGCCCCCCCTGACAGGGCCTAATGAAAAACTGTTTTTT. It specifies CASSSPPLTGPNEKLFF. The V call is TRBV7-9, the J call TRBJ1-4, with 7 bases that match TRBD1. Germline V gives CDR1 SEHNR, CDR2 FQNEAQ (reference sequence). The length of the CDR3 is 17 residues. The J segment lost 3 bases and the V segment lost 4 bases, leaving 11 bases of the junction unmatched.